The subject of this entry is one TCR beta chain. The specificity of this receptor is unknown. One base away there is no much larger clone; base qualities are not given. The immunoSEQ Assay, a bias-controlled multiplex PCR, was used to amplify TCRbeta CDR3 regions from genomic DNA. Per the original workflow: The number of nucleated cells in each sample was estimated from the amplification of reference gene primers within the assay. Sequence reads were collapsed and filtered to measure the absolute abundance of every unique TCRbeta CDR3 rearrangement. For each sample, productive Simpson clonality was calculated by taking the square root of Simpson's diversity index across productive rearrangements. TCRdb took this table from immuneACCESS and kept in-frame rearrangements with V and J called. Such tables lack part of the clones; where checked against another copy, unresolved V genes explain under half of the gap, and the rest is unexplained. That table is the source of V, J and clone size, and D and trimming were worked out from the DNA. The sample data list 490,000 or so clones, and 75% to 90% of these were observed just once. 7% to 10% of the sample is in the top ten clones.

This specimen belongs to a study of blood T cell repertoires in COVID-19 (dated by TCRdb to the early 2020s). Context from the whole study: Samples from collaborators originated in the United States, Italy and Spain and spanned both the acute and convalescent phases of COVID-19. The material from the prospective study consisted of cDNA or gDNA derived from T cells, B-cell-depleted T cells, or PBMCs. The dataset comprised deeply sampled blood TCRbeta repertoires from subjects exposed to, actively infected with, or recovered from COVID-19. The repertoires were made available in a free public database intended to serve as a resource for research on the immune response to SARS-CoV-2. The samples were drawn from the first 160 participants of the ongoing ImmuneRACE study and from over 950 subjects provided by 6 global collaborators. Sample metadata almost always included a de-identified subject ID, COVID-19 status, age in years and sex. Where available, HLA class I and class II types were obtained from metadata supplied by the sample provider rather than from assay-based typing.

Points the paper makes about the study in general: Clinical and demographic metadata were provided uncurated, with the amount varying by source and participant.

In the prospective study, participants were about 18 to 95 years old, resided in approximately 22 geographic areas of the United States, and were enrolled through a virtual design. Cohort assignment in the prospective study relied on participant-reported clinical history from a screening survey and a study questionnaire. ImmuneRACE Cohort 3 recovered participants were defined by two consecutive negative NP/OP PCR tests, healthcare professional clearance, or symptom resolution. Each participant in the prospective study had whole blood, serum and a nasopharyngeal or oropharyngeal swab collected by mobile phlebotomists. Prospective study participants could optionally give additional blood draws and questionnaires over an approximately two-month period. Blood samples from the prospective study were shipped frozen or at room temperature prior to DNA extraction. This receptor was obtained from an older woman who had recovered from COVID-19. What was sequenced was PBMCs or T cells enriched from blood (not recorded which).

The nucleotide sequence is given as TGCGCCAGCAGCCCGTCGAGGGGGGGAAACTCTGGGGCCAACGTCCTGACTTTC. This codes for CASSPSRGGNSGANVLTF. Recombination connected TRBV5-1 to TRBJ2-6, with TRBD2 perhaps the D gene, on 7 matching bases. The junction carries 17 bases between V and J, which are trimmed by 4 bases and 0 bases respectively. The CDR3 runs 18 residues from the cysteine to the phenylalanine. Left in the record is the CDR3 DNA by itself, 54 bases read in frame from the first base. The germline V gene supplies CDR1 SGHRS and CDR2 YFSETQ. Full variable domain (CDR3 extended with the reference TRBV5-1 and TRBJ2-6 proteins): KAGVTQTPRYLIKTRGQQVTLSCSPISGHRSVSWYQQTPGQGLQFLFEYFSETQRNKGNFPGRFSGRQFSNSRSEMNVSTLELGDSALYLCASSPSRGGNSGANVLTFGAGSRLTVL.